The next 27 T cell receptor beta chains were all read from a single sample in a study of blood T cells in healthy people across ages. A second about 7 to 12 cycle PCR used barcoded and J-beta primers. TCRdb independently ran MiXCR on the 5' RACE reads; one entry per CDR3 protein. Altogether about 940,000 distinct CDR3 sequences are present, about 48% being singletons, with the ten largest covering around 15%. The sequenced material came from blood. Receptor source: a man aged 25-40 years in good health.

V is TRBV6-2 or TRBV6-3 and J is TRBJ2-3; TRBD2 aligns across 9 bases. Looked up from germline, CDR1 is MNHEY and CDR2 is SVGEGT. Trimming took 7 bases from V and 2 from J; bases not matched to a gene: 13. The length of the CDR3 is 17 residues. The CDR3 region has the DNA TGTGCCAGCACCGCAGGGGAGACTAGCGGAGCCACAGATACGCAGTATTTT. Protein: CASTAGETSGATDTQYF.

This clonotype turned up a few times. This chain links TRBV7-2 with TRBJ2-7; D possibly matches TRBD1 or TRBD2 (5 bases each). Germline CDR1 and CDR2: SGHTA and FQGNSA. The length of the CDR3 is 17 residues. Trimming removed 3 bases from V and 0 bases from J, with 18 bases in between. The CDR3 nucleotides are TGTGCCAGCAGCTTCTCCAGCGGCAGGGAGAGCTCCTACGAGCAGTACTTC. It is translated as CASSFSSGRESSYEQYF.

About this clonotype itself: Its ends do not fully match the called genes, so a read error is possible. The rearrangement links TRBV4-1 to TRBJ2-7; unclear D gene. The CDR3 is 16 amino acids. In germline, CDR1 is MGHRA, CDR2 YSYEKL. Here the CDR3 reads CASSVQPTASSHEQYF. The CDR3 DNA follows: TGCGCCAGCAGCGTTCAACCCACAGCCTCCTCCCACGAGCAGTACTTC.

This clonotype was detected a few times. The chain has TRBV29-1 and TRBJ1-2; 8 bases are a match to TRBD1. J lost 1 base, V lost 6 bases, and 4 bases had no gene match. CDR1 and CDR2 (germline): SQVTM, ANQGSEA. The CDR3 spans 13 residues. For the CDR3, the DNA is TGCAGCGTGACAGGGGTTCTTAACTATGGCTACACCTTC. Protein sequence: CSVTGVLNYGYTF.

The J gene is TRBJ2-5, the V gene TRBV20-1; D is uncertain. The CDR3 is made up of 12 amino acids. Germline values: CDR1 DFQATT, CDR2 SNEGSKA (reference sequence). Trimming removed 3 bases at V and 5 bases at J, with 10 bases between. CDR3 sequence: CSASPIMETQYF. In DNA form, the CDR3 reads TGCAGTGCTAGCCCCATAATGGAGACCCAGTACTTC.

The chain employs TRBV12-3 or TRBV12-4 and TRBJ2-3, with 9 bases matching TRBD2. The CDR3 extends over 13 amino acids. Trimming removed 11 bases from V and 1 base from J; junction bases left unmatched: 4. The CDR3 DNA reads as TGTGCCGGTAGACTAGCGGGCACAGATACGCAGTATTTT. It specifies CAGRLAGTDTQYF.

This chain links TRBV6-2 or TRBV6-3 with TRBJ2-4; 12 nucleotides match TRBD2. Germline V gives CDR1 MNHEY, CDR2 SVGEGT. The CDR3 spans 19 residues. J lost 4 bases, V lost 7 bases, and 17 bases had no gene match. The CDR3 reads CASTRTSGAETKEKNIQYF. The CDR3 DNA reads as TGTGCCAGCACCCGGACTAGCGGGGCGGAGACGAAAGAGAAAAACATTCAGTACTTC.

The rearrangement uses TRBV4-2 and TRBJ2-1; either TRBD1 or TRBD2 may supply D (5 bases each). This CDR3 contains 15 residues. Looked up from germline, CDR1 is LGHNA and CDR2 is YNFKEQ. V lost 1 base and J 5 bases, leaving 12 bases between the germline ends. CDR3 region: CASSQVRDENNEQFF. The CDR3 DNA follows: TGTGCCAGCAGCCAAGTTAGGGACGAAAACAATGAGCAGTTCTTC.

The chain joins TRBV2 to TRBJ2-4, with D possibly being TRBD1 (6 bases). TRBJ2-7 matches the DNA end more closely, so the J call is doubtful. The CDR3 sequence is 15 residues long. Germline V lookup: CDR1 SNHLY, CDR2 FYNNEI. The CDR3: CASSEEVGGYYEQYF. The CDR3 DNA reads TGTGCCAGCAGTGAAGAAGTTGGGGGCTACTACGAGCAGTACTTC.

The chain recombines TRBV5-1 with TRBJ2-3; the D call may be TRBD1 or TRBD2 (5 bases each). The CDR3 totals 14 residues. Deletions cut 5 bases from V and 6 bases from J, with 16 bases between. CDR1 is SGHRS, CDR2 YFSETQ, per germline. CDR3 region: CASSLGTRSDTQYF. CDR3 nucleotides: TGCGCCAGCAGTCTCGGGACCCGTTCGGATACGCAGTATTTT.

The chain employs TRBV3-1 and TRBJ1-1; D uncertain. Germline loops: CDR1 LGHDT, CDR2 YNNKEL (reference sequence). Deletions cut 1 base from V and 11 bases from J, with 17 bases between. CDR3 length: 14 amino acids. The CDR3 is CASSQAVHQGEAFF. DNA of the CDR3: TGTGCCAGCAGCCAAGCTGTTCACCAAGGCGAGGCTTTCTTT.

Concerning this clonotype: This may come from a read error, since a much larger clone is one base off. The chain joins TRBV6-5 to TRBJ2-7; a weak D match, TRBD1 (6 bases). Germline V gives CDR1 MNHEY, CDR2 SVGAGI. CDR3 size: 12 residues. The chain's CDR3 is CARRGFSYGQYF. The CDR3, as DNA: TGTGCCAGGAGGGGGTTTTCCTACGGGCAGTACTTC.

This clonotype was seen a single time. The CDR3 region has the DNA TGTGCCAGCAGCCACGGACAGGCCCATCAGCCCCAGCATTTT. Its translation: CASSHGQAHQPQHF. J is TRBJ1-5 and V is TRBV28; 7 bases match TRBD1. The CDR3 is 14 amino acids. The V and J ends lost 6 bases and 5 bases, in that order; junction bases with no gene match: 7. Germline CDR1 reads MDHEN; CDR2 reads SYDVKM.

A few counts support this clonotype. This rearrangement joins TRBV7-2 to TRBJ2-6; 10 nucleotides line up with TRBD1. The CDR3 loop spans 18 amino acids. CDR1 is SGHTA, CDR2 FQGNSA, per germline. V gave up 5 bases and J gave up 0 bases; unmatched junction bases: 7. Here the CDR3 DNA reads TGTGCCAGCAGCCCCGGGACAGGGGCTCTCTCTGGGGCCAACGTCCTGACTTTC. This codes for CASSPGTGALSGANVLTF. The whole variable domain, remainder taken from reference TRBV7-2 and TRBJ2-6, is GAGVSQSPSNKVTEKGKDVELRCDPISGHTALYWYRQSLGQGLEFLIYFQGNSAPDKSGLPSDRFSAERTGGSVSTLTIQRTQQEDSAVYLCASSPGTGALSGANVLTFGAGSRLTVL.

The V call is TRBV28, the J call TRBJ2-1; D possibly corresponds to TRBD1 (6 bases). The CDR3 loop spans 15 amino acids. Germline CDR1 and CDR2: MDHEN and SYDVKM. CDR3 amino acids: CAISPSRGSYNEQFF. In DNA, the CDR3 is TGTGCGATTTCCCCGAGCAGGGGCTCCTACAATGAGCAGTTCTTC. Full variable domain (missing parts from reference TRBV28 and TRBJ2-1): DVKVTQSSRYLVKRTGEKVFLECVQDMDHENMFWYRQDPGLGLRLIYFSYDVKMKEKGDIPEGYSVSREKKERFSLILESASTNQTSMYLCAISPSRGSYNEQFFGPGTRLTVL.

The genes are TRBV7-2 and TRBJ2-7; D is unclear. V shed 5 bases and J shed 3 bases, with 14 bases lying between them. The CDR3 extends over 14 amino acids. CDR1 is SGHTA and CDR2 is FQGNSA in the germline V gene. As DNA, the CDR3 is TGTGCCAGCAGCCTCGTCCAGGAGAGCTACGAGCAGTACTTC. This sequence encodes CASSLVQESYEQYF.

This chain joins TRBV6-5 and TRBJ1-2, with a weak D call TRBD1 (5 bases). CDR1 and CDR2 from the germline V gene are MNHEY and SVGAGI. The CDR3 has 16 residues. V lost 2 bases and J lost 0, with 13 bases in between. CDR3 sequence (DNA): TGTGCCAGCAGTTACGTAGGGGTAGGATCTAACTATGGCTACACCTTC. Translation gives CASSYVGVGSNYGYTF.

The gene calls are TRBV20-1 and TRBJ2-2, with 7 bases lining up with TRBD1. V lost 4 bases to trimming and J lost 3 bases; unmatched junction nucleotides: 8. This CDR3 region has 15 residues. The germline V gene has CDR1 DFQATT and CDR2 SNEGSKA (reference sequence). CDR3 region: CSANKGAMDTGELFF. CDR3 nucleotide sequence: TGCAGTGCTAACAAGGGGGCAATGGACACCGGGGAGCTGTTTTTT.

This chain joins TRBV12-3 or TRBV12-4 and TRBJ1-1; no definite D call. CDR3 size: 12 residues. The ends were cut back, 3 bases at V and 3 bases at J, with 5 bases in the middle. DNA for the CDR3: TGTGCCAGCAGTTTTTCCCACACTGAAGCTTTCTTT. The encoded protein is CASSFSHTEAFF.

This chain links TRBV3-1 with TRBJ2-1; D unclear. The ends were cut back, 6 bases at V and 10 bases at J, with 16 bases in the middle. The germline V gene has CDR1 LGHDT and CDR2 YNNKEL (reference sequence). CDR3 length: 13 amino acids. The CDR3 sequence: CASSLSIVGEQFF. In DNA form, the CDR3 reads TGTGCCAGCAGTCTCTCGATCGTGGGCGAGCAGTTCTTC.

The sample holds a few counts of this clonotype. This sequence joins TRBV20-1 and TRBJ2-3; D unresolved. The germline V gene encodes CDR1 DFQATT and CDR2 SNEGSKA (reference sequence). V was shortened by 2 bases and J by 2 bases, with 8 bases between the two germline ends. The length of the CDR3 is 13 residues. CDR3 sequence reads: CSARRSLTDTQYF. The DNA for the CDR3 is TGCAGTGCTAGACGTTCCCTCACAGATACGCAGTATTTT.

The chain combines TRBV4-3 with TRBJ2-1; D is unresolved. Germline CDR1 LGHNA, CDR2 YSLEER. Trimming pared 0 bases from V and 8 bases from J, leaving 11 bases between. The CDR3 is made up of 14 amino acids. In nucleotides, the CDR3 is TGCGCCAGCAGCCAAGATCGGCGGAGCGATGAGCAGTTCTTC. It encodes CASSQDRRSDEQFF.

For this clonotype: Compared with germline, one end of the junction differs, possibly owing to a read error. V usage is TRBV28 and J usage is TRBJ1-4; possible D gene TRBD1, 5 bases. Germline lookup yields CDR1 MDHEN and CDR2 SYDVKM. The CDR3 spans 14 residues. The CDR3 nucleotides read TGTGCCAGCGGTTTAGGGGTGGGAGGCGAAAAACTGTTTTTT. As protein: CASGLGVGGEKLFF. Complete variable domain (other parts from reference TRBV28 and TRBJ1-4): DVKVTQSSRYLVKRTGEKVFLECVQDMDHENMFWYRQDPGLGLRLIYFSYDVKMKEKGDIPEGYSVSREKKERFSLILESASTNQTSMYLCASGLGVGGEKLFFGSGTQLSVL.

In this sample, this clonotype turned up many times. The chain is built from TRBV29-1 and TRBJ2-1, with 10 bases that match TRBD2. This CDR3 is 15 amino acids long. Germline loops: CDR1 SQVTM, CDR2 ANQGSEA. Trimming cost V 8 bases and J 8 bases; bases outside gene matches: 15. Written as DNA, the CDR3 is TGCAGCACCGAGGAGAATAGCGGGGGGTCCCATGAGCAGTTCTTC. Protein sequence: CSTEENSGGSHEQFF.

This clonotype has just one count. The chain links TRBV9 to TRBJ1-2; D unclear. The V end lost 4 bases, the J end lost 3 bases, and 16 bases lay between the germline ends. The CDR3 runs 15 residues. Germline V gives CDR1 SGDLS, CDR2 YYNGEE. Here the CDR3 reads CASSTQAGRDYGYTF. CDR3 DNA: TGTGCCAGCAGCACCCAAGCCGGACGGGACTATGGCTACACCTTC.

This chain connects TRBV6-2 or TRBV6-3 to TRBJ2-6, with unresolved D. This CDR3 is built from 16 residues. Trimming pared 8 bases from V and 0 bases from J, leaving 14 bases between. Germline lookup yields CDR1 MNHEY and CDR2 SVGEGT. CDR3 region: CASSPYGYSGANVLTF. The CDR3 nucleotides read TGTGCCAGCTCTCCCTACGGCTACTCTGGGGCCAACGTCCTGACTTTC.

A few counts support this clonotype. At one end the junction does not follow the germline gene, possibly because of a read error. The J gene is TRBJ2-1, the V gene TRBV7-7; no clear D. Per germline, CDR1 SSHAT and CDR2 FNYEAQ (reference sequence). The CDR3 is 14 amino acids. Here the CDR3 DNA reads TGTGCTAGCAGCTTAACGCCCACCAGCAATGAGCAGTTCTTC. Translation gives CASSLTPTSNEQFF.